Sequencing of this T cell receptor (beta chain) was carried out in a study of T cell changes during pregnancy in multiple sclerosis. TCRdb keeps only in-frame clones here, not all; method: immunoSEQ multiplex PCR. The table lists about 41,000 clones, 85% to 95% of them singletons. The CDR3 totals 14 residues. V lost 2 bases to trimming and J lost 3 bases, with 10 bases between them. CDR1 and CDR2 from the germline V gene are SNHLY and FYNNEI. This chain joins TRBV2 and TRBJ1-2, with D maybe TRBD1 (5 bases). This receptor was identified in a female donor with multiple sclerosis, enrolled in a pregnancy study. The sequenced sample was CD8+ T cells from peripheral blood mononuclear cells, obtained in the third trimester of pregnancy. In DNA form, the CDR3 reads TGTGCCAGCAGTGAAACAGGTTTCCACTATGGCTACACCTTC. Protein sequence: CASSETGFHYGYTF.